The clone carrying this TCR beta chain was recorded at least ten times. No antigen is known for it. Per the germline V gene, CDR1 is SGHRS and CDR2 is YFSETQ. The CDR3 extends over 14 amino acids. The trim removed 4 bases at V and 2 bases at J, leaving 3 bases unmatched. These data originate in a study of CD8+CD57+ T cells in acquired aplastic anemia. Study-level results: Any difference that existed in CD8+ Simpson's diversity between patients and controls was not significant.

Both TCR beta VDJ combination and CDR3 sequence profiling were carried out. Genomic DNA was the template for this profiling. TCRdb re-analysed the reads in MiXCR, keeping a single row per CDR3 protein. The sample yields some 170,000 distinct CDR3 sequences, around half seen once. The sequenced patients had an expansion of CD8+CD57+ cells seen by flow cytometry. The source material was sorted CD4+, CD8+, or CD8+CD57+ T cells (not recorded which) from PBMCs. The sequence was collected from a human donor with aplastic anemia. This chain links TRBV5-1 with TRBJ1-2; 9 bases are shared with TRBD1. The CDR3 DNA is TGCGCCAGCAGCCAGGGACAGGGCAACTATGGCTACACCTTC. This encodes CASSQGQGNYGYTF.